Shown below are 2 T cell receptor beta chains from a single sample sequenced in a study of T cells in Graves' hyperthyroidism and ophthalmopathy (dated 2019 in TCRdb). Library creation used multiplex PCR. Sequenced using an Illumina HiSeq 2000. The TCR beta CDR3 regions were amplified from RNA transcripts. The first round of RT-PCR for the TCR CDR3 was performed with the HTBI primer set and the Qiagen OneStep RT-PCR kit. TCRdb cleaned the public reads at Q25 with fastp, built clones with MiXCR and kept in-frame beta chains. Under each unique CDR3 protein, matching rows form one entry showing the most common genes and DNA. The sample table holds hundreds of thousands of distinct CDR3 sequences, of which over 35% were seen once. The ten largest make up around 9.3% of the sample. Input material: blood. These receptors originate from a man between 18 and 35 years old with Graves' hyperthyroidism.

The chain recombines TRBV3-1 with TRBJ2-7; possibly TRBD1 or TRBD2 for D (5 bases each). V lost 6 bases, J lost 7 bases, and 16 bases lay in between. The CDR3 has 13 amino acids. Germline CDR1 reads LGHDT; CDR2 reads YNNKEL (reference sequence). The CDR3 here is CASSPGPGEEQYF. DNA of the CDR3: TGTGCCAGCAGTCCGGGACCGGGTGAAGAGCAGTACTTC.

This clonotype was detected only once. The rearrangement links TRBV25-1 to TRBJ1-4; 7 nucleotides align to TRBD1. V lost 9 bases to trimming and J lost 0 bases; unmatched junction nucleotides: 16. The CDR3 covers 18 residues. Germline CDR1 is MGHDK and CDR2 is SYGVNS. CDR3 sequence reads: CASSTDPGQPPTNEKLFF. The CDR3 coding sequence is TGTGCCAGTAGTACCGACCCGGGACAGCCCCCAACTAATGAAAAACTGTTTTTT.